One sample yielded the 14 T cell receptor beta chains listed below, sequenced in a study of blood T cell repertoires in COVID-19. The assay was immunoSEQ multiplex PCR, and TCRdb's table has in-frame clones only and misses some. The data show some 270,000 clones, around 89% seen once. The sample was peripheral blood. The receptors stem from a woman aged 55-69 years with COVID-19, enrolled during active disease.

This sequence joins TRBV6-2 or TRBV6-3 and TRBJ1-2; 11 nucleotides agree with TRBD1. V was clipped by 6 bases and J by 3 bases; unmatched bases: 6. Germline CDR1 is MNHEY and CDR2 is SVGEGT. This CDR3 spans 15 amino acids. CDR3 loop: CASSSPGQGDYGYTF. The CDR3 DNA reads TGTGCCAGCAGCTCCCCGGGACAGGGGGACTATGGCTACACCTTC.

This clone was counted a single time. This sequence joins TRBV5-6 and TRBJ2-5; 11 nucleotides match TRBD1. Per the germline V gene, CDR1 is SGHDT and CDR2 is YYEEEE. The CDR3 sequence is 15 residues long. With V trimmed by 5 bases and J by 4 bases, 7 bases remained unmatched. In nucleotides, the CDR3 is TGTGCCAGCAGTTACCTTGGGACAGGGGGAGAGACCCAGTACTTC. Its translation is CASSYLGTGGETQYF.

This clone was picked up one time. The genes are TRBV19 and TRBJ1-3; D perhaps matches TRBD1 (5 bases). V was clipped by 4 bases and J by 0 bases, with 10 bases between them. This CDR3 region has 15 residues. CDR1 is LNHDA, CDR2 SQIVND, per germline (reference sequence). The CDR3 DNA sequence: TGTGCCAGTAGTACACAGGATCTCTCTGGAAACACCATATATTTT. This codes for CASSTQDLSGNTIYF.

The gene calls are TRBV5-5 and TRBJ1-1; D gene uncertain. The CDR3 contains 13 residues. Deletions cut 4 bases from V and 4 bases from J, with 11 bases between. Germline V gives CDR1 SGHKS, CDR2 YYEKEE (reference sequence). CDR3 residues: CASSLGAGTEAFF. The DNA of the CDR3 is TGTGCCAGCAGCCTAGGAGCGGGCACTGAAGCTTTCTTT.

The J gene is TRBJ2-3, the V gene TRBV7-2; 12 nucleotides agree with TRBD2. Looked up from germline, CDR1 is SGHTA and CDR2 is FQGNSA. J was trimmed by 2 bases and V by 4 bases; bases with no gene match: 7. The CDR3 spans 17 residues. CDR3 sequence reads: CASSSRLAGDSTDTQYF. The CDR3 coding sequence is TGTGCCAGCAGCTCACGACTAGCGGGGGATTCCACAGATACGCAGTATTTT.

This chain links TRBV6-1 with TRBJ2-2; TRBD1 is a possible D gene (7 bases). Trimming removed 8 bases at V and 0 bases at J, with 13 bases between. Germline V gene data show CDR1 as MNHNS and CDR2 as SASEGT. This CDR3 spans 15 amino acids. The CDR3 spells CASSAGQTNTGELFF. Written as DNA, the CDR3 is TGTGCCAGCTCTGCGGGACAGACGAACACCGGGGAGCTGTTTTTT.

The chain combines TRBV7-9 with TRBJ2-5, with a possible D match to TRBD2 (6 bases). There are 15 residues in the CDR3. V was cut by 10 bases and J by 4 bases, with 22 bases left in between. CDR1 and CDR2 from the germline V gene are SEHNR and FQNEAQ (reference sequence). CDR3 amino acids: CATPRVEGELETQYF. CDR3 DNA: TGTGCCACCCCACGGGTGGAGGGCGAACTAGAGACCCAGTACTTC.

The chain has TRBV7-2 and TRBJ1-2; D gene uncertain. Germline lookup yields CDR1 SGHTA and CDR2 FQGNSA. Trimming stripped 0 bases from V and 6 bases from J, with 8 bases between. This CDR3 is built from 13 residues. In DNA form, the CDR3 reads TGTGCCAGCAGCTTAGCGTTTGCAGATGGCTACACCTTC. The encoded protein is CASSLAFADGYTF.

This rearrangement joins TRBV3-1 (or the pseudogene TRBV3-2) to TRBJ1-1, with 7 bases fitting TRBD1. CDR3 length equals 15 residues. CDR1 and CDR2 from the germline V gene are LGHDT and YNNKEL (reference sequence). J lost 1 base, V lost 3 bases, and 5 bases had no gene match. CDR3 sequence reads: CASSHDAGGNTEAFF. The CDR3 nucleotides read TGTGCCAGCAGCCATGATGCAGGGGGGAACACTGAAGCTTTCTTT.

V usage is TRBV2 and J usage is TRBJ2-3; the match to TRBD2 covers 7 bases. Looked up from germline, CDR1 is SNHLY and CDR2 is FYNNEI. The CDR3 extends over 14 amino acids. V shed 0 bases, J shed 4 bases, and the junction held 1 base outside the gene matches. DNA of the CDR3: TGTGCCAGCAGTGAAGCGCGGGGGTCAGATACGCAGTATTTT. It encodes CASSEARGSDTQYF.

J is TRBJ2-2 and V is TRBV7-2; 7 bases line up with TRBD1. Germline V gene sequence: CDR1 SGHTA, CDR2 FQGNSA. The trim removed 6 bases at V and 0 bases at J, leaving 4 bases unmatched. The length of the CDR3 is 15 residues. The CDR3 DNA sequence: TGTGCCAGCAGAACCGGGACAGCGAACACCGGGGAGCTGTTTTTT. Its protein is CASRTGTANTGELFF.

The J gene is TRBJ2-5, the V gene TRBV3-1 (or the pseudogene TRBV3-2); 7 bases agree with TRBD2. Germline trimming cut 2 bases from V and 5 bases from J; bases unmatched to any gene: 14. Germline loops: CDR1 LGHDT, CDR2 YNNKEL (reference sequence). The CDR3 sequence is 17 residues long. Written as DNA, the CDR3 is TGTGCCAGCAGCCAACCATCGGGACTAATCGGGGGGGAGACCCAGTACTTC. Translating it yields CASSQPSGLIGGETQYF.

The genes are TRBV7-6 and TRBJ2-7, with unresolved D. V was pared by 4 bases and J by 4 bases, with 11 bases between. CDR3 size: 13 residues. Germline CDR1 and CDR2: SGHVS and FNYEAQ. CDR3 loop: CASSYSSTYEQYF. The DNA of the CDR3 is TGTGCCAGCAGCTATAGCTCCACGTACGAGCAGTACTTC.

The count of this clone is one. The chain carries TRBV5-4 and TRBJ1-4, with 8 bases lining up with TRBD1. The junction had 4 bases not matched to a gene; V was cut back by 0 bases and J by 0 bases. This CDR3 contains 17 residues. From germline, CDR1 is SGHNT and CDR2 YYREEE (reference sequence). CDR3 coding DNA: TGTGCCAGCAGCTTGGGCAGGGGGCTTTCAACTAATGAAAAACTGTTTTTT. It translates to CASSLGRGLSTNEKLFF.